A single sample is the source of the 31 T cell receptor beta chains below, sequenced in a study of T cell repertoires in cytomegalovirus infection. No cognate antigen is known for these TCRs. TCRdb passed the reads through MiXCR, listing each CDR3 protein once. Of over 250,000 distinct CDR3 sequences listed, roughly a fifth are singletons. The sequencing here drew on cultured PBMCs, taken from culture after CMV antigen stimulation. The receptor set was obtained from a human donor in good health (CMV status not recorded). Some clones in this sample may be carry-over from other donors' samples.

This chain uses TRBV10-3 with TRBJ1-5, with 7 positions matching TRBD1. The CDR3 runs to 15 residues. J was trimmed by 3 bases and V by 4 bases; bases with no gene match: 6. Germline V CDR1 and CDR2: ENHRY, SYGVKD. The CDR3 sequence is CAISASTGDNQPQHF. The DNA of the CDR3 is TGTGCCATCAGTGCGTCAACAGGGGACAATCAGCCCCAGCATTTT.

This chain uses TRBV6-5 with TRBJ1-5; 8 bases agree with TRBD1. Germline CDR1 is MNHEY and CDR2 is SVGAGI. CDR3 length: 15 amino acids. V lost 3 bases, J lost 2 bases, and 3 bases stayed unmatched. CDR3 loop: CASSYTGGGNQPQHF. The CDR3 coding sequence is TGTGCCAGCAGTTATACAGGGGGAGGCAATCAGCCCCAGCATTTT.

This clonotype was seen repeatedly, ten times or more. This chain connects TRBV5-1 to TRBJ2-3; TRBD2 aligns across 9 bases. Germline V gives CDR1 SGHRS, CDR2 YFSETQ. The V gene end was trimmed by 4 bases and the J gene end by 2 bases; junction bases not matched to a gene: 2. This CDR3 spans 14 amino acids. The CDR3 spells CASSLAGPTDTQYF. CDR3 DNA sequence: TGCGCCAGCAGCCTAGCGGGGCCCACAGATACGCAGTATTTT. Full variable domain (rest looked up from reference TRBV5-1 and TRBJ2-3): KAGVTQTPRYLIKTRGQQVTLSCSPISGHRSVSWYQQTPGQGLQFLFEYFSETQRNKGNFPGRFSGRQFSNSRSEMNVSTLELGDSALYLCASSLAGPTDTQYFGPGTRLTVL.

V and J are TRBV27 and TRBJ2-7; D is possibly TRBD1 or TRBD2 (6 bases each). From germline, CDR1 is MNHEY and CDR2 SMNVEV (reference sequence). V lost 7 bases and J lost 2, with 15 bases in between. The CDR3 runs 14 residues. The CDR3 DNA is TGTGCCAGCACCCCGAGGGGGGCTCCCTACGAGCAGTACGTC. Its protein is CASTPRGAPYEQYV.

This chain joins TRBV14 and TRBJ2-2; the D is unclear. This CDR3 contains 15 residues. Germline V CDR1 and CDR2: SGHDN, FVKESK. Trimming stripped 1 base from V and 7 bases from J, with 13 bases between. CDR3 DNA: TGTGCCAGCAGCCAAGTAACGCCTCTGGGCGGGGAGCTGTTTTTT. Its protein product is CASSQVTPLGGELFF.

This clonotype was seen just once. The rearrangement links TRBV6-6 to TRBJ2-3; 7 nucleotides match TRBD2. Germline lookup yields CDR1 MNHNY and CDR2 SVGAGI (reference sequence). V was clipped by 11 bases and J by 4 bases; unmatched bases: 15. The CDR3 is made up of 15 amino acids. CDR3 in amino acids: CAVTPQLRGADTQYF. CDR3 sequence (DNA): TGTGCCGTCACCCCTCAACTACGGGGGGCAGATACGCAGTATTTT.

This clonotype showed up many times. The chain has TRBV15 and TRBJ2-5, with D unclear. Trimming removed 3 bases at V and 4 bases at J, with 3 bases between. Germline lookup yields CDR1 LNHNV and CDR2 YYDKDF (reference sequence). This CDR3 has 11 residues. The chain's CDR3 is CATSRGETQYF. DNA of the CDR3: TGTGCCACCAGCAGGGGAGAGACCCAGTACTTC.

V usage is TRBV27 and J usage is TRBJ2-3; 11 positions match TRBD2. With 5 bases clipped from V and 1 base from J, the junction kept 11 bases outside the gene matches. The CDR3 runs 18 residues. Germline V gene lookup returns CDR1 MNHEY and CDR2 SMNVEV (reference sequence). CDR3: CASSGASGRRVRTDTQYF. The DNA for the CDR3 is TGTGCCAGCAGTGGGGCTAGCGGGAGGAGGGTACGCACAGATACGCAGTATTTT.

This chain connects TRBV5-6 to TRBJ2-1; D possibly corresponds to TRBD1 (7 bases). Trimming took off 2 bases at V and 6 bases at J, with 18 bases between the two ends. The CDR3 covers 16 residues. Germline CDR1 reads SGHDT; CDR2 reads YYEEEE. The CDR3 reads CASSFGAEGAGNEQFF. The CDR3 nucleotides read TGTGCCAGCAGCTTTGGGGCGGAGGGGGCCGGCAATGAGCAGTTCTTC. The full variable domain, in which reference TRBV5-6 and TRBJ2-1 provide the parts outside the CDR3, is DAGVTQSPTHLIKTRGQQVTLRCSPKSGHDTVSWYQQALGQGPQFIFQYYEEEERQRGNFPDRFSGHQFPNYSSELNVNALLLGDSALYLCASSFGAEGAGNEQFFGPGTRLTVL.

This clonotype has at least ten counts. The rearrangement links TRBV10-3 to TRBJ1-6; a possible D gene is TRBD1 (6 bases). This CDR3 comprises 13 residues. In germline, CDR1 is ENHRY, CDR2 SYGVKD. V was shortened by 4 bases and J by 7 bases, with 8 bases between the two germline ends. Here the CDR3 reads CAISVQGNSPLHF. The CDR3 DNA follows: TGTGCCATCAGTGTTCAGGGGAATTCACCCCTCCACTTT.

This clonotype was counted a few times. V gene TRBV27 combines with J gene TRBJ2-1; possibly TRBD2 for D (6 bases). CDR3 length: 17 residues. Germline values: CDR1 MNHEY, CDR2 SMNVEV (reference sequence). Between the trimmed V and J ends, which lost 0 bases and 4 bases, there was a span of 16 bases. The CDR3 region has the DNA TGTGCCAGCAGTTTATCGACGGGAGCTAATGGGTACAATGAGCAGTTCTTC. Translation gives CASSLSTGANGYNEQFF.

The table lists this clonotype with many counts. The chain combines TRBV6-1 with TRBJ1-1; possible D gene TRBD1, 5 bases. This CDR3 has 18 residues. V was cut by 5 bases and J by 0 bases, with 22 bases left in between. Germline V CDR1 and CDR2: MNHNS, SASEGT. In DNA, the CDR3 is TGTGCCAGCAGTCATACCGGGACTGATTTTTTCCTGAACACTGAAGCTTTCTTT. Its translation: CASSHTGTDFFLNTEAFF.

This clonotype was observed at least ten times. The V gene is TRBV7-2, the J gene TRBJ2-3; 12 positions match TRBD2. Germline values: CDR1 SGHTA, CDR2 FQGNSA. There are 16 residues in the CDR3. V lost 3 bases, J lost 3 bases, and 4 bases stayed unmatched. This chain's CDR3 is CASSFLAGGVTDTQYF. The CDR3 coding sequence is TGTGCCAGCAGCTTCCTAGCGGGAGGGGTGACAGATACGCAGTATTTT.

This clonotype was picked up many times. V is TRBV12-3 or TRBV12-4 and J is TRBJ2-7, with D maybe TRBD2 (5 bases). CDR3 length: 14 amino acids. V shed 2 bases and J shed 6 bases, with 14 bases lying between them. The CDR3 sequence is CASSLNAGATEQYV. CDR3 in DNA: TGTGCCAGCAGTTTAAATGCGGGTGCGACCGAGCAGTACGTC.

The V and J genes are TRBV7-6 and TRBJ2-7; D is ambiguous. The CDR3 covers 11 residues. Per germline, CDR1 SGHVS and CDR2 FNYEAQ. The V end was cut by 2 bases, the J end by 5 bases, with 4 bases between. CDR3 coding DNA: TGTGCCAGCAGCTTACAGAACGAGCAGTACGTC. Translating it yields CASSLQNEQYV.

The chain recombines TRBV12-5 with TRBJ1-2, with D unresolved. The CDR3 is 11 amino acids. V shed 8 bases and J shed 8 bases, with 12 bases lying between them. CDR1 is LGHNT and CDR2 is FRNRAP in the germline V gene. CDR3: CASSDHIGYTF. CDR3 nucleotides: TGTGCTAGTTCGGACCATATCGGCTACACCTTC.

The rearrangement joins TRBV7-6 to TRBJ2-1; the D gene is possibly TRBD1 (5 bases). Germline V CDR1 and CDR2: SGHVS, FNYEAQ. V gave up 5 bases and J gave up 0 bases, with 14 bases separating them. This CDR3 spans 16 amino acids. Here the CDR3 reads CASSLGVRSSYNEQFF. The CDR3 region has the DNA TGTGCCAGCAGCCTAGGGGTCCGGAGCTCCTACAATGAGCAGTTCTTC.

V and J are TRBV4-1 and TRBJ1-2, with 7 bases aligning to TRBD1. Looked up from germline, CDR1 is MGHRA and CDR2 is YSYEKL. The CDR3 sequence is 15 residues long. The V and J ends lost 0 bases and 8 bases, in that order; junction bases with no gene match: 9. The CDR3 here is CASSQDPQGKVGYTF. In DNA form, the CDR3 reads TGCGCCAGCAGCCAAGATCCACAGGGGAAGGTGGGCTACACCTTC.

This clonotype has ten or more counts. As DNA, the CDR3 is TGTGCCAGCAGCTTACGGAGCGGGAGGGGGTACACAGATACGCAGTATTTT. This sequence encodes CASSLRSGRGYTDTQYF. The chain carries TRBV7-2 and TRBJ2-3, with 10 bases aligning to TRBD2. Trimming cost V 2 bases and J 2 bases; bases outside gene matches: 7. CDR3 size: 17 residues. The germline CDR1 and CDR2 sequences are SGHTA and FQGNSA.

This clonotype was detected many times. This chain uses TRBV7-8 with TRBJ1-2; possibly TRBD1 for D (6 bases). V dropped 2 bases and J dropped 2 bases, with 21 bases sitting between them. The V gene's germline CDR1 is SGHVS and CDR2 FQNEAQ. The CDR3 has 18 residues. CDR3 loop: CASSLWGSGTSKNYGYTF. As DNA, the CDR3 is TGTGCCAGCAGCTTATGGGGTTCCGGGACATCGAAGAACTATGGCTACACCTTC.

The sample holds many counts of this clonotype. The chain is built from TRBV7-2 and TRBJ2-1, with D hard to call. The CDR3 sequence is 14 residues long. CDR1 is SGHTA, CDR2 FQGNSA, per germline. V was shortened by 2 bases and J by 7 bases, with 12 bases between the two germline ends. CDR3 amino acids: CASSLREIWNEQFF. The CDR3 DNA reads as TGTGCCAGCAGCTTACGAGAGATTTGGAATGAGCAGTTCTTC. Full variable domain (missing parts from reference TRBV7-2 and TRBJ2-1): GAGVSQSPSNKVTEKGKDVELRCDPISGHTALYWYRQSLGQGLEFLIYFQGNSAPDKSGLPSDRFSAERTGGSVSTLTIQRTQQEDSAVYLCASSLREIWNEQFFGPGTRLTVL.

The chain joins TRBV6-4 to TRBJ2-5, with D tentatively TRBD2 (5 bases). Trimming left V 9 bases short and J 4 bases short, with 12 bases between. Per germline, CDR1 MRHNA and CDR2 SNTAGT. The CDR3 spans 12 residues. CDR3 nucleotides: TGTGCCAGTGCCGGGAAAGCAGAGACCCAGTACTTC. This translates into CASAGKAETQYF.

This clonotype was seen a handful of times. The rearrangement links TRBV5-4 to TRBJ2-3; a weak D match, TRBD2 (5 bases). The CDR3 covers 13 residues. Germline V CDR1 and CDR2: SGHNT, YYREEE (reference sequence). V shed 6 bases and J shed 2 bases, with 10 bases lying between them. Here the CDR3 DNA reads TGTGCCAGCAATCAGCGGTACACAGATACGCAGTATTTT. It translates to CASNQRYTDTQYF.

This chain connects TRBV20-1 to TRBJ1-5; no reliable D call. The germline gives CDR1 DFQATT, CDR2 SNEGSKA (reference sequence). Trimming shortened V by 6 bases and J by 5 bases, and 14 bases separated the two germline ends. The CDR3 is 13 residues long. The CDR3 sequence is CSARREGDQPQHF. The DNA for the CDR3 is TGCAGTGCCCGGCGGGAGGGCGATCAGCCCCAGCATTTT.

This clonotype has only a few counts. The chain has TRBV20-1 and TRBJ2-3; 9 bases align to TRBD2. This CDR3 spans 23 amino acids. Germline V CDR1 and CDR2: DFQATT, SNEGSKA (reference sequence). V gave up 0 bases and J gave up 0 bases; unmatched junction bases: 25. CDR3 in DNA: TGCAGTGCTAGAGATCTAGGACTAAGCGGAATAAGCGGGAGGTCCTCTAGCACAGATACGCAGTATTTT. It encodes CSARDLGLSGISGRSSSTDTQYF.

The J gene is TRBJ2-2, the V gene TRBV24-1; D gene unclear. Trimming stripped 6 bases from V and 4 bases from J, with 8 bases between. In germline, CDR1 is KGHDR, CDR2 SFDVKD. This CDR3 is 13 amino acids long. The CDR3 spells CATSRQITGELFF. The CDR3 DNA is TGTGCCACCAGTCGCCAGATCACCGGGGAGCTGTTTTTT.

This clonotype was seen a few times. This CDR3 is CATSRDVAANYGYTF. CDR3 sequence (DNA): TGTGCCACCAGCAGAGATGTGGCCGCTAACTATGGCTACACCTTC. The V gene is TRBV15, the J gene TRBJ1-2; D unresolved. From germline, CDR1 is LNHNV and CDR2 YYDKDF (reference sequence). Trimming took 0 bases from V and 0 from J, leaving 8 bases between them. The CDR3 is made up of 15 amino acids. The entire variable domain, with the rest obtained from reference TRBV15 and TRBJ1-2, is as follows: DAMVIQNPRYQVTQFGKPVTLSCSQTLNHNVMYWYQQKSSQAPKLLFHYYDKDFNNEADTPDNFQSRRPNTSFCFLDIRSPGLGDTAMYLCATSRDVAANYGYTFGSGTRLTVV.

This clonotype was counted at least ten times. This sequence joins TRBV3-1 and TRBJ2-5; D not resolved. The germline V gene has CDR1 LGHDT and CDR2 YNNKEL (reference sequence). V lost 0 bases to trimming and J lost 1 base, with 18 bases between them. CDR3 length: 18 amino acids. This CDR3 is CASSQEARHGGFQETQYF. The CDR3 DNA reads as TGTGCCAGCAGCCAAGAAGCGCGGCATGGCGGATTCCAAGAGACCCAGTACTTC.

The chain links TRBV6-2 or TRBV6-3 to TRBJ2-3; 11 bases align to TRBD2. J was trimmed by 6 bases and V by 10 bases; bases with no gene match: 3. Germline-derived CDR1 and CDR2 are MNHEY and SVGEGT. The CDR3 loop spans 12 amino acids. CDR3 sequence reads: CATGTSGDTQYF. The DNA for the CDR3 is TGTGCCACCGGGACTAGCGGTGATACGCAGTATTTT.

This clonotype was observed a handful of times. The chain has TRBV12-3 or TRBV12-4 and TRBJ2-1; TRBD2 is a possible D gene (5 bases). V lost 3 bases, J lost 5 bases, and 11 bases lay in between. The CDR3 totals 14 residues. The CDR3 bases are TGTGCCAGCAGTTTGTTAGCGAGTCACAATGAGCAGTTCTTC. Its translation: CASSLLASHNEQFF.

Many counts were recorded for this clonotype. The V call is TRBV11-2, the J call TRBJ2-1; D is perhaps TRBD1 (6 bases). The V gene's germline CDR1 is SGHAT and CDR2 FQNNGV. This CDR3 has 15 amino acids. V dropped 1 base and J dropped 5 bases, with 12 bases sitting between them. CDR3: CASSLGNHRDNEQFF. The CDR3, as DNA: TGTGCCAGCAGCTTAGGTAACCACAGGGACAATGAGCAGTTCTTC.